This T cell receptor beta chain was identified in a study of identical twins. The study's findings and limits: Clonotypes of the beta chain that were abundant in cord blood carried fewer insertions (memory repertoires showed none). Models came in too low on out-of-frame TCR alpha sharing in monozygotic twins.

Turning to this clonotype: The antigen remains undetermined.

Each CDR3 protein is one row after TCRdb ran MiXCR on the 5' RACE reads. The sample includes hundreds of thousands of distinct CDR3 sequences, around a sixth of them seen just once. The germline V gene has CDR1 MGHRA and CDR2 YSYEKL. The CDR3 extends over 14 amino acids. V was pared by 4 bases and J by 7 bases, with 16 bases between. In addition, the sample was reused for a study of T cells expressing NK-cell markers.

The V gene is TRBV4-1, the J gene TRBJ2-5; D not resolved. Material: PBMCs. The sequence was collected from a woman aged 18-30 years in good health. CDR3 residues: CASSPVRGVGTQYF. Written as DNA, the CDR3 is TGCGCCAGCAGCCCCGTGAGAGGCGTGGGGACCCAGTACTTC.